This TCR beta chain is drawn from a study of T cell changes during pregnancy in multiple sclerosis. Per germline, CDR1 GTSNPN and CDR2 SVGIG (reference sequence). V dropped 8 bases and J dropped 6; count of bases not matched to a gene: 5. This CDR3 is built from 13 residues. Sequencing used immunoSEQ multiplex PCR; TCRdb keeps in-frame clones, though not all of them. The table shows about 34,000 clones, with 70% to 90% occurring only once. The TCR sequence derives from a female donor with multiple sclerosis, enrolled in a pregnancy study. Sequences were derived from CD8+ T cells from peripheral blood mononuclear cells, sampled in the third trimester of pregnancy. The V gene is TRBV30, the J gene TRBJ1-6; 9 positions match TRBD1. CDR3 sequence (DNA): TGTGCCGGAACGACAGGGGGTAATTCACCCCTCCACTTT. It translates to CAGTTGGNSPLHF.